This T cell receptor (beta chain) was captured in a study of patients and donors after allogeneic stem cell transplantation. TCRdb recomputed calls from the RT-PCR reads with MiXCR, one row per CDR3 protein. The sample carries about 100,000 distinct CDR3 sequences, approximately 35% recorded once. Germline CDR1 reads LGHNA; CDR2 reads YSLEER. V was cut by 0 bases and J by 6 bases, with 15 bases left in between. The CDR3 runs 16 residues. The sequence derives from a human donor who was either an allogeneic HSCT recipient or a stem cell or donor lymphocyte infusion donor (not recorded which). It is not recorded whose cells these are; they may come from a transplant donor. This chain uses TRBV4-3 with TRBJ2-1; D assignment may be TRBD1 or TRBD2 (5 bases each). The sequencing sample was made of blood, either unsorted or a sorted T cell fraction (not recorded which). CDR3 nucleotide sequence: TGCGCCAGCAGCCAAGATCTGGGACGTTTGGTCAATGAGCAGTTCTTC. This encodes CASSQDLGRLVNEQFF.